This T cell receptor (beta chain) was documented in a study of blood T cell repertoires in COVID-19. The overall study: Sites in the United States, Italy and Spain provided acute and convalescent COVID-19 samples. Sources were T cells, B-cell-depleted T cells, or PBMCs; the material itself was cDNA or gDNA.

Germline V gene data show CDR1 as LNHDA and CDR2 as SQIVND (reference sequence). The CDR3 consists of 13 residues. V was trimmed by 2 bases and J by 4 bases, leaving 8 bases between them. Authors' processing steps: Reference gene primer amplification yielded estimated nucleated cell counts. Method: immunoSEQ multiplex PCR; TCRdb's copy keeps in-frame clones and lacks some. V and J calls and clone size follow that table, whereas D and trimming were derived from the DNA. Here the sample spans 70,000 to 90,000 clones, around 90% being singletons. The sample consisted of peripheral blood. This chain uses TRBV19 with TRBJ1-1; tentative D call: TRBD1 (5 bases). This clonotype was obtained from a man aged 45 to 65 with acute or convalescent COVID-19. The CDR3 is CASSISGITEAFF. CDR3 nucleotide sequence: TGTGCCAGTAGTATATCAGGGATCACTGAAGCTTTCTTT.